This TCR beta chain was recovered during a study of cytomegalovirus exposure and HLA in healthy donors. Study observations and caveats: Evidence from a later analysis indicated that most CMV-associated TCR beta chains looked HLA-restricted.

This clone was seen only a few times. Its antigen is unknown. The ends were cut back, 3 bases at V and 7 bases at J, with 20 bases in the middle. The CDR3 has 15 amino acids. CDR1 and CDR2 from the germline V gene are SGHDT and YYEEEE. PCR amplification relied on 60 Vbeta primers (plus 13 Jbeta primers). The method was immunoSEQ multiplex PCR; TCRdb's version includes in-frame clones alone and lacks a portion of them. Among about 98,000 clones, more than 70% were seen once, and the ten largest hold roughly 9.3%. The source of this sequence is a male donor in good health and CMV-seropositive. The sample taken for sequencing was PBMCs. The V and J genes are TRBV5-6 and TRBJ2-7; tentative D call: TRBD2 (7 bases). CDR3 residues: CASSWTVGGRREQYF. CDR3 DNA: TGTGCCAGCAGCTGGACCGTGGGGGGGCGGAGAGAGCAGTACTTC.